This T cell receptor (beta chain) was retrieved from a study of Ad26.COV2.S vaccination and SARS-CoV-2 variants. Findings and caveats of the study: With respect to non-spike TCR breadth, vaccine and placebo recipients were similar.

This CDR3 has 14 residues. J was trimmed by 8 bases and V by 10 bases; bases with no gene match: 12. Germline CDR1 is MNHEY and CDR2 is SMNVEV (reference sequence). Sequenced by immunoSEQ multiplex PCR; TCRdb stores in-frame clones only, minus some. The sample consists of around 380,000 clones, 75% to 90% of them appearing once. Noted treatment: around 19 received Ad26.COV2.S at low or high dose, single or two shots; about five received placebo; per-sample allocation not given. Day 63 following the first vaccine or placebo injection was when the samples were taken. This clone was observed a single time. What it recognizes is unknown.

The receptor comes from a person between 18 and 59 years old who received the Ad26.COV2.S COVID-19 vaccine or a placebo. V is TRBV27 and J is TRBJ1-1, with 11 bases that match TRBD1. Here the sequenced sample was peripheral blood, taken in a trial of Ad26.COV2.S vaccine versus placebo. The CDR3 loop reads CATSRTGGPEEAFF. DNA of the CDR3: TGTGCCACCTCGAGGACAGGGGGCCCAGAGGAAGCTTTCTTT.